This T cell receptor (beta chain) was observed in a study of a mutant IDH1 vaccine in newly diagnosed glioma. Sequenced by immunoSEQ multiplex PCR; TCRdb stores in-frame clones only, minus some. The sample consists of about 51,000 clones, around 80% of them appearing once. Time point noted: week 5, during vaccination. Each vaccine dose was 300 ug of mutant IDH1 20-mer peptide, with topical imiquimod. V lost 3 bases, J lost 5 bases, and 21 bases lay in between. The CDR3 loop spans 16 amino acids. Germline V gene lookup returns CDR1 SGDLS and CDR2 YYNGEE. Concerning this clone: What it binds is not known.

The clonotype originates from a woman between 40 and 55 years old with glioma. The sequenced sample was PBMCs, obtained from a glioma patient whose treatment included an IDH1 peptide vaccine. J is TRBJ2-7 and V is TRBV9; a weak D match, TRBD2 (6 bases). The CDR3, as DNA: TGTGCCAGCAGCGCCCGGAATACTAGCAGGAGCCACGAGCAGTACTTC. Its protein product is CASSARNTSRSHEQYF.